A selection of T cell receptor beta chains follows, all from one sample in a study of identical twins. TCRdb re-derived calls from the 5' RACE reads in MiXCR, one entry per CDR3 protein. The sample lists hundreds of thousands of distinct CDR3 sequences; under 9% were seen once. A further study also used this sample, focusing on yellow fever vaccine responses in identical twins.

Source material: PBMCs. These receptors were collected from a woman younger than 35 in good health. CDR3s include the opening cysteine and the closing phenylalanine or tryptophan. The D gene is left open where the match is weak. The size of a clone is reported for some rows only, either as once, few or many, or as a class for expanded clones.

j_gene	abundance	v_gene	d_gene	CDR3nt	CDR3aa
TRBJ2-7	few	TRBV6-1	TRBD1	TGTGCCAGCAGCGACCCCACGACAGGGAGAGGTTACGAGCAGTACTTC	CASSDPTTGRGYEQYF
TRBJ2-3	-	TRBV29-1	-	TGCAGCTTTTTGACAGGCGTCAATACAGATACGCAGTATTTT	CSFLTGVNTDTQYF
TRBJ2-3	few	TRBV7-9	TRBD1	TGTGCCAGCAGCAGACAGGACAGGGGCACAGATACGCAGTATTTT	CASSRQDRGTDTQYF
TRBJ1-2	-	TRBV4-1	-	TGCGCCAGCAGTACAGGAGTCGACTATGGCTACACCTTC	CASSTGVDYGYTF
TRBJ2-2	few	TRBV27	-	TGTGCCAGCAGTTCCCTTTGGACAGGGAGGGACACCGGGGAGCTGTTTTTT	CASSSLWTGRDTGELFF
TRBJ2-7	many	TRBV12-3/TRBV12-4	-	TGTGCCAGCAGTTTGCTAACAGGAGCCCCTACCTACGAGCAGTACTTC	CASSLLTGAPTYEQYF
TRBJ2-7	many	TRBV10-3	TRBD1	TGTGCCATCGGGAGGGACAGGGGAGCGGTCGAGCAGTACTTC	CAIGRDRGAVEQYF
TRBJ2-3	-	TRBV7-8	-	TGTGCCAGCACCTTAGGTTCCAATACGCAGTATTTT	CASTLGSNTQYF
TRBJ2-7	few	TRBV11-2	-	TGTGCCAGCAGCTTATCCGGCGCGGGCGGTAGCGTCGTGAGGCCCTACGAGCAGTACTTC	CASSLSGAGGSVVRPYEQYF
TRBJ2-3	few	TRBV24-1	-	TGTGCCACCAGTGATTTGGACAGTCCAGATACGCAGTATTTT	CATSDLDSPDTQYF
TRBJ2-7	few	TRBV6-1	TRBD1	TGTGCCAGCAGTGGACGGACAGGGGGGTCCTACGAGCAGTACTTC	CASSGRTGGSYEQYF
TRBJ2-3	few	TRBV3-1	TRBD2	TGTGCCAGCAGACCCGGGACTAGAGGGCTCGAGGCCACAGATACGCAGTATTTT	CASRPGTRGLEATDTQYF
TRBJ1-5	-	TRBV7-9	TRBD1	TGTGCCAGCAGCTTAGGGACAGGGGTCGATCAGCCCCAGCATTTT	CASSLGTGVDQPQHF
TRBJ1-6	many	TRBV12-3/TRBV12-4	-	TGTGCCAGCAGTCCCACGCTAGTCCCGAATTCACCCCTCCACTTT	CASSPTLVPNSPLHF
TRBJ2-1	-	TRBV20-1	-	TGCAGTGCTCAGCCTACGGGGAATGAGCAGTTCTTC	CSAQPTGNEQFF
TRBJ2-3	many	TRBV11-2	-	TGTGCCAGCAGCAACAGGGTAGGCTTAGATACGCAGTATTTT	CASSNRVGLDTQYF
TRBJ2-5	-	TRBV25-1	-	TGTGCCAGCAGTGAAATTGGGAGGGAGACCCAGTACTTC	CASSEIGRETQYF
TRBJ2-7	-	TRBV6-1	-	TGTGCCAGCAGCACCACAGGGATTAGCTCCTACGAGCAGTACTTC	CASSTTGISSYEQYF
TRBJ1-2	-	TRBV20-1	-	TGCAGTGCTAGAGAGGCAGGGTATGGCTACACCTTC	CSAREAGYGYTF
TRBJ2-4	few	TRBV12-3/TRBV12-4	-	TGTGCCAGCAGTTCCTCCCTAGCGCTACTAGCCAAAAACATTCAGTACTTC	CASSSSLALLAKNIQYF
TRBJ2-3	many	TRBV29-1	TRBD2	TGCAGCGTTGTTGAACGGGAGGGGCCAGATACGCAGTATTTT	CSVVEREGPDTQYF
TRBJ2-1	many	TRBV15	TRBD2	TGTGCCACCAGCAGAGCTAGGACTAGCGGGGCCTACAATGAGCAGTTCTTC	CATSRARTSGAYNEQFF
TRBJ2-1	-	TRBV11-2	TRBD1	TGTGCCAGCAGCGGACAGGGGTATGAGCAGTTCTTC	CASSGQGYEQFF